This entry features one T cell receptor beta chain sequence. Its antigen is unknown. PCR primers comprised 60 Vbeta and 13 Jbeta primers. The data were produced by immunoSEQ multiplex PCR, yet TCRdb's version contains in-frame clones alone and is incomplete. Found here are roughly 93,000 clones, 70% to 80% of them singletons; the top ten hold around 0.63%. The CDR3 extends over 17 amino acids. CDR1 is SGHTA and CDR2 is FQGNSA in the germline V gene. J lost 2 bases, V lost 4 bases, and 11 bases had no gene match. The data belong to a study of cytomegalovirus exposure and HLA in healthy donors. Study results and caveats: The dataset shows that most TCR sequences were rare, while some public TCRs occurred in many donors. Relative to equally common others, HLA-associated TCR beta chains showed greater clonal expansion in a later analysis. Later, TCR association rates were found to vary by HLA locus, highest for DRB1 and lowest for HLA-C.

The rearrangement links TRBV7-2 to TRBJ1-5; 7 bases are a match to TRBD1. This TCR was recovered from a man aged 25 to 40 in good health and CMV-seronegative. Input material: PBMCs. CDR3 sequence (DNA): TGTGCCAGCAGCTCTACAGGGGCCATTGCGGGCAATCAGCCCCAGCATTTT. Amino acid sequence: CASSSTGAIAGNQPQHF.